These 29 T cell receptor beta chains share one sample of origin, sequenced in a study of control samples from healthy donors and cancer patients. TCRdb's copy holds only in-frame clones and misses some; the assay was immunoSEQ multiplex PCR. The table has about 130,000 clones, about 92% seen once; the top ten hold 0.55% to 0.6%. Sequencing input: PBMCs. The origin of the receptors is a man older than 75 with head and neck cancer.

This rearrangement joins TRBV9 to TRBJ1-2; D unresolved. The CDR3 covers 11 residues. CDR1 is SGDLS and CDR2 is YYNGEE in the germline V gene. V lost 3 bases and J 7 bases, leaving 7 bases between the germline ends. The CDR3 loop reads CASSADGGYTF. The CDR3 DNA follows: TGTGCCAGCAGCGCGGATGGTGGCTACACCTTC.

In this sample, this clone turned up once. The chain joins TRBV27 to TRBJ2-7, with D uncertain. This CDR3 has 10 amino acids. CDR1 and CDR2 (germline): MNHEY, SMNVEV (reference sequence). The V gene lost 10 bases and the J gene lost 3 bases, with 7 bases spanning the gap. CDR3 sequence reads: CATQYYEQYF. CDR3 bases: TGTGCCACCCAATACTACGAGCAGTACTTC.

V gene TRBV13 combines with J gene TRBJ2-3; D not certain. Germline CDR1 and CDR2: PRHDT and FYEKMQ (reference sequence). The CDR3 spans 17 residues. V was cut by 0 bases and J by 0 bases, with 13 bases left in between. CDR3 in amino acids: CASSLGRSWSSTDTQYF. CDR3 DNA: TGTGCCAGCAGCTTAGGCAGGTCCTGGTCTAGCACAGATACGCAGTATTTT. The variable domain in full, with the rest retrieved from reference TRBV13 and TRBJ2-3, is AAGVIQSPRHLIKEKRETATLKCYPIPRHDTVYWYQQGPGQDPQFLISFYEKMQSDKGSIPDRFSAQQFSDYHSELNMSSLELGDSALYFCASSLGRSWSSTDTQYFGPGTRLTVL.

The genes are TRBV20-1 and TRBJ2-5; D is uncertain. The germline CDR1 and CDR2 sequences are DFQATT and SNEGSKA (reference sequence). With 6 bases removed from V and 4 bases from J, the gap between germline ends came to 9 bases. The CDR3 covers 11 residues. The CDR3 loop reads CSATISETQYF. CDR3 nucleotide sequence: TGCAGTGCGACGATATCAGAGACCCAGTACTTC.

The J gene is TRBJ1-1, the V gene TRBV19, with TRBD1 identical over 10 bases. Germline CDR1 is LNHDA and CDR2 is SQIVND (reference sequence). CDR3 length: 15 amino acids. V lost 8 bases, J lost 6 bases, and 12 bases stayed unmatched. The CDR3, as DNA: TGTGCCAGTCGCTGGACAGGGGGTCCTTTCGCTGAAGCTTTCTTT. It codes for CASRWTGGPFAEAFF.

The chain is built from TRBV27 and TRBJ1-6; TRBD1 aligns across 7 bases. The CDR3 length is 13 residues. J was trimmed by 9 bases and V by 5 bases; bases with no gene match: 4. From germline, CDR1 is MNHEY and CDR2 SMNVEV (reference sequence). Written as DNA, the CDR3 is TGTGCCAGCAGTAGGTACAGGGGTTCACCCCTCCACTTT. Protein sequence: CASSRYRGSPLHF.

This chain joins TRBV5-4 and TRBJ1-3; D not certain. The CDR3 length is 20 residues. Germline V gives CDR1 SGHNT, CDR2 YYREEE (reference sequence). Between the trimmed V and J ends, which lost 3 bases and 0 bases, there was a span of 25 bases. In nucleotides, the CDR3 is TGTGCCAGCAGCTCCACTCCCACTCTTGACGGGCTCCACTCTGGAAACACCATATATTTT. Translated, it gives CASSSTPTLDGLHSGNTIYF.

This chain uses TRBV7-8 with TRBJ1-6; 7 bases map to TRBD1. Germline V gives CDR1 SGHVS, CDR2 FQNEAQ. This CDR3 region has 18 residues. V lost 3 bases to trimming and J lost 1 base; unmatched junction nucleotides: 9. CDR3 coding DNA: TGTGCCAGCAGCTTCACAGGCAGGGGGTTTTCCTATAATTCACCCCTCCACTTT. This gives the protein CASSFTGRGFSYNSPLHF.

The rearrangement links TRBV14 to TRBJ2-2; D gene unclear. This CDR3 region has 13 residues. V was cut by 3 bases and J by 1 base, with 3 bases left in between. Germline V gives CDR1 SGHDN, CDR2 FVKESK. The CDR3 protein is CASSQRNTGELFF. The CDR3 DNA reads TGTGCCAGCAGCCAGAGGAACACCGGGGAGCTGTTTTTT.

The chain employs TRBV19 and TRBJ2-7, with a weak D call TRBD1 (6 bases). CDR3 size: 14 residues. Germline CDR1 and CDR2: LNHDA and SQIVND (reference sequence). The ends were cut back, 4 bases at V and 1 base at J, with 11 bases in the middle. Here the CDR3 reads CASSTQGWSYEQYF. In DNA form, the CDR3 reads TGTGCCAGTAGTACACAGGGATGGTCCTACGAGCAGTACTTC.

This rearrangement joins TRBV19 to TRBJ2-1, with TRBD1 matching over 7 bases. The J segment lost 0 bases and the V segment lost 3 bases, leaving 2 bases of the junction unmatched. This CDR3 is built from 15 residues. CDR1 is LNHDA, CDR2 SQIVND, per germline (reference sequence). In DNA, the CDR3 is TGTGCCAGTAGTATTGACAGGGCCTCCTACAATGAGCAGTTCTTC. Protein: CASSIDRASYNEQFF.

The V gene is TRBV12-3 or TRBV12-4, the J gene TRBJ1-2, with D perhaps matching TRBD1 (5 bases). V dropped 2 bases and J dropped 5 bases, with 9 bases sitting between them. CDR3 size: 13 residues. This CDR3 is CASSLRAGYGYTF. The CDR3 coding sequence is TGTGCCAGCAGTTTACGGGCAGGGTATGGCTACACCTTC.

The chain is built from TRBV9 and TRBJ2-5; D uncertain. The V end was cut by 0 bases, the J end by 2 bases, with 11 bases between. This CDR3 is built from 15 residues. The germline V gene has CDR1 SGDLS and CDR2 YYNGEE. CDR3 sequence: CASSVGVGPQETQYF. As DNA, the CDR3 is TGTGCCAGCAGCGTAGGGGTCGGGCCTCAAGAGACCCAGTACTTC.

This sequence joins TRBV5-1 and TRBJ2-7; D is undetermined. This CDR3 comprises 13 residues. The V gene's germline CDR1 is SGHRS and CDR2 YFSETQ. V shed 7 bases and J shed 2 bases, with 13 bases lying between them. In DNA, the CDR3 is TGCGCCAGCCAGTCCACCCTAACCTACGAGCAGTACTTC. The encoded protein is CASQSTLTYEQYF.

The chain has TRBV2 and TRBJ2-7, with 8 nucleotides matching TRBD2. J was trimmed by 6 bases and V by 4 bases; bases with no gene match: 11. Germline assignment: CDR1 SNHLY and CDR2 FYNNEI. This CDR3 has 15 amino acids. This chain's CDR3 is CASSAVVAGLGEQYF. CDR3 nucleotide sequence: TGTGCCAGCAGTGCCGTGGTAGCGGGATTAGGCGAGCAGTACTTC. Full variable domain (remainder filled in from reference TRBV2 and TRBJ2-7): EPEVTQTPSHQVTQMGQEVILRCVPISNHLYFYWYRQILGQKVEFLVSFYNNEISEKSEIFDDQFSVERPDGSNFTLKIRSTKLEDSAMYFCASSAVVAGLGEQYFGPGTRLTVT.

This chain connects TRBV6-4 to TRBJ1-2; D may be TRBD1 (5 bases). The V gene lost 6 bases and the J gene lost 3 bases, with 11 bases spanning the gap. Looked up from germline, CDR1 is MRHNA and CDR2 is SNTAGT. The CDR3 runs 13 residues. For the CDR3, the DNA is TGTGCCAGCAGACCCGACAGTTACTATGGCTACACCTTC. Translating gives CASRPDSYYGYTF.

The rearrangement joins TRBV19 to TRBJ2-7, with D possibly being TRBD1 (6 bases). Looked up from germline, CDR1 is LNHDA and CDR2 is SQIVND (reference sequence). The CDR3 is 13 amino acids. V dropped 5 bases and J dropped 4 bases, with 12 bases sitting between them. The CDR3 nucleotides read TGTGCCAGTAGTCGGCAGGGGTTATACGAGCAGTACTTC. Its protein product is CASSRQGLYEQYF.

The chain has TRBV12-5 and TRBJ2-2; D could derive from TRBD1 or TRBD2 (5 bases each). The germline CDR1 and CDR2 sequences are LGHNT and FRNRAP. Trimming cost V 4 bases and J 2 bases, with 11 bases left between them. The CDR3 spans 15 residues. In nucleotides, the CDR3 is TGTGCTAGTGGTTATGGGACCCTTAACACCGGGGAGCTGTTTTTT. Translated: CASGYGTLNTGELFF.

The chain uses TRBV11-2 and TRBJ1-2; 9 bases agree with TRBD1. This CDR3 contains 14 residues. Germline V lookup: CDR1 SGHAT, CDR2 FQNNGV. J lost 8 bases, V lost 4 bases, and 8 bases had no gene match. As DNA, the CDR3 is TGTGCCAGCAGCTCGGCCGGGACAGGGCTCGGCTACACCTTC. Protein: CASSSAGTGLGYTF. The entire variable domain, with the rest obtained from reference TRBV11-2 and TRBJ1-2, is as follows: EAGVAQSPRYKIIEKRQSVAFWCNPISGHATLYWYQQILGQGPKLLIQFQNNGVVDDSQLPKDRFSAERLKGVDSTLKIQPAKLEDSAVYLCASSSAGTGLGYTFGSGTRLTVV.

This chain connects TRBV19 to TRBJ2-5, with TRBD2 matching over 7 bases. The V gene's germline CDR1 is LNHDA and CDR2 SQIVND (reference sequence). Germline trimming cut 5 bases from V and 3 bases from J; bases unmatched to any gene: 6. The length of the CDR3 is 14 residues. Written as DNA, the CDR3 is TGTGCCAGTAGTCGGCTAGCGGAGAAAGAGACCCAGTACTTC. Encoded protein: CASSRLAEKETQYF.

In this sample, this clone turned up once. The CDR3 bases are TGCGCCAGCAGCTTGTCGGCTAGCGGGAGTTCAGATACGCAGTATTTT. This sequence encodes CASSLSASGSSDTQYF. This sequence joins TRBV5-1 and TRBJ2-3; TRBD2 aligns across 10 bases. The CDR3 runs to 16 residues. V shed 1 base and J 4 bases; nucleotides not matched to a gene: 6. Per the germline V gene, CDR1 is SGHRS and CDR2 is YFSETQ. Supplemented by reference TRBV5-1 and TRBJ2-3, the full variable domain reads KAGVTQTPRYLIKTRGQQVTLSCSPISGHRSVSWYQQTPGQGLQFLFEYFSETQRNKGNFPGRFSGRQFSNSRSEMNVSTLELGDSALYLCASSLSASGSSDTQYFGPGTRLTVL.

The CDR3 region is CASSDSMTGSTDTQYF. CDR3 coding DNA: TGTGCCAGCAGTGACTCGATGACGGGTAGCACAGATACGCAGTATTTT. V gene TRBV6-4 combines with J gene TRBJ2-3; D ambiguous. CDR1 and CDR2 (germline): MRHNA, SNTAGT. The V gene lost 0 bases and the J gene lost 0 bases, with 10 bases spanning the gap. CDR3 length: 16 amino acids.

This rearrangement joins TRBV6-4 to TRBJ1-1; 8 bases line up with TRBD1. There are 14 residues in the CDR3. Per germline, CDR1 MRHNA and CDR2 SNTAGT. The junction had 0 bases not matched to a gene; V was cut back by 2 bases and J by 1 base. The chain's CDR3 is CASSDTGGNTEAFF. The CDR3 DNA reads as TGTGCCAGCAGTGACACAGGGGGGAACACTGAAGCTTTCTTT.

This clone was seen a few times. The DNA for the CDR3 is TGTGCCAGCAGAGGACAGGCCGGCTACAATGAGCAGTTCTTC. This encodes CASRGQAGYNEQFF. V is TRBV6-5 and J is TRBJ2-1, with 7 bases fitting TRBD1. Germline V gene lookup returns CDR1 MNHEY and CDR2 SVGAGI. The CDR3 runs 14 residues. Germline trimming cut 6 bases from V and 3 bases from J; bases unmatched to any gene: 5.

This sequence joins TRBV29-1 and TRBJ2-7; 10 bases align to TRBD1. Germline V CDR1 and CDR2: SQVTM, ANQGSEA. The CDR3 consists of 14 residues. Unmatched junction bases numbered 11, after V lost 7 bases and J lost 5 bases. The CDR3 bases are TGCAGCGCCGAGGGGGGACAGGGGTTGAACGAGCAGTACTTC. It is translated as CSAEGGQGLNEQYF.

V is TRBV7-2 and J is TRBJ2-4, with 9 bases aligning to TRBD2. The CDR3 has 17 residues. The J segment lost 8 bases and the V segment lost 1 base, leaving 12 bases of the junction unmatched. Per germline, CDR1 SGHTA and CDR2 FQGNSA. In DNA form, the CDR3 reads TGTGCCAGCAGCTTAGGCTCCCTTAGCGGGAGAGGTGACATTCAGTACTTC. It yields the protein CASSLGSLSGRGDIQYF.

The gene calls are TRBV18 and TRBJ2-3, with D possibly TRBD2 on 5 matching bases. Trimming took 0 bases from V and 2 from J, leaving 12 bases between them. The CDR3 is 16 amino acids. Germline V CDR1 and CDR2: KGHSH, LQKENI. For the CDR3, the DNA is TGTGCCAGCTCACCACCTTTCCGACTAACCACAGATACGCAGTATTTT. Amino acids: CASSPPFRLTTDTQYF.

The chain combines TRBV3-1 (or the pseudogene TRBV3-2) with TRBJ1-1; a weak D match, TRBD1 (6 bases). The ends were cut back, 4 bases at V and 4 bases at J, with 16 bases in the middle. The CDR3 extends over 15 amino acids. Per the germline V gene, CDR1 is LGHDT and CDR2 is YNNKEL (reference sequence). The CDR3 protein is CASSPRKGGGTEAFF. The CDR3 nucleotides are TGTGCCAGCAGCCCAAGAAAAGGGGGAGGCACTGAAGCTTTCTTT.

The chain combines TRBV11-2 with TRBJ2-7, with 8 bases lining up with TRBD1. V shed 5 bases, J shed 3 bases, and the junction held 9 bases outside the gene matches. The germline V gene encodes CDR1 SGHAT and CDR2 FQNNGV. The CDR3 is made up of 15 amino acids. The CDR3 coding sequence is TGTGCCAGCAGCGGAATGGCAGGGGGCGTCTACGAGCAGTACTTC. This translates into CASSGMAGGVYEQYF.